This is a list of T cell receptor beta chains from one sample in a study of monozygotic twins with inflammatory bowel disease. With the 5' RACE reads reprocessed, TCRdb shows one record per CDR3 protein and no DNA. Its table records roughly 100,000 distinct CDR3 sequences. The sample comprised blood. These receptors came from a human donor with ulcerative colitis or Crohn's disease, or a healthy co-twin of an affected twin (not recorded which). Each CDR3 is given with its conserved first and last residue.

j_call cdr3_length v_call cdr3_aa
TRBJ2-7 13 TRBV18 CASSPTLGNEQYF
TRBJ1-2 16 TRBV7-2 CASSLDRDRGRGGYTF
TRBJ2-1 15 TRBV7-2 CASSLSASGRAFQFF
TRBJ1-2 12 TRBV28 CASSLQGTGYTF
TRBJ2-3 15 TRBV4-1 CASSQGLRDSDTQYF
TRBJ1-1 13 TRBV6-1 CASSDPGWPEAFF
TRBJ2-1 17 TRBV4-2 CASSRGLAGTTPFEQFF
TRBJ2-1 18 TRBV4-3 CASSQSLGGTGTYNEQFF
TRBJ2-7 13 TRBV20-1 CSIFQAGSHEQYF
TRBJ2-7 16 TRBV7-2 CASSLGASGRAYEQYF
TRBJ2-3 16 TRBV15 CATSRRTGKRTDTQYF
TRBJ2-5 14 TRBV11-2 CASSPGLDRETQYF
TRBJ1-6 14 TRBV29-1 CSVGGDRGNSPLHF
TRBJ2-7 18 TRBV11-2 CASSLEDPRGRALNEQYF
TRBJ2-7 16 TRBV18 CASSLKSGQSSYEQYF
TRBJ2-5 14 TRBV4-3 CASSQDTGEETQYF
TRBJ2-7 14 TRBV20-1 CSARPDPASYEQYF
TRBJ2-7 15 TRBV19 CASSTGTQGPYEQYF
TRBJ2-1 14 TRBV9 CASSESGSWNEQFF
TRBJ2-1 11 TRBV29-1 CSVPTSVEQFF
TRBJ2-2 15 TRBV5-1 CASSLDRPDTGELFF
TRBJ2-1 15 TRBV6-1 CASRPDRVNYNEQFF
TRBJ2-1 15 TRBV12-3/TRBV12-4 CASSLVGQGVYEQFF
TRBJ2-1 13 TRBV5-1 CASSLLADNEQFF
TRBJ2-5 13 TRBV7-9 CASSSGQGETQYF
TRBJ1-1 13 TRBV19 CASSISGVSEAFF
TRBJ2-7 12 TRBV18 CASSPATYEQYF
TRBJ2-3 14 TRBV3-1 CASSQEVGLDTQYF
TRBJ2-7 16 TRBV14 CASSPLLRDVIYEQYF
TRBJ1-3 16 TRBV11-2 CANSLTLQGAGNTIYF
TRBJ1-2 14 TRBV20-1 CSARNRAPNYGYTF
TRBJ2-3 15 TRBV4-3 CASSQDGGSTDTQYF
TRBJ2-3 16 TRBV5-6 CASTVVSGRHTDTQYF
TRBJ2-5 16 TRBV5-1 CASSPGQDSVGETQYF
TRBJ2-2 12 TRBV28 CASSPHFGELFF
TRBJ2-1 17 TRBV4-2 CASSHTTDWGGSSEQFF
TRBJ2-7 12 TRBV3-1 CASSQLDREQYF
TRBJ2-1 13 TRBV7-9 CASSLGWLNEQFF
TRBJ2-4 17 TRBV4-3 CASSERAGFGSKNIQYF
TRBJ1-3 14 TRBV5-1 CASREQPAGNTIYF
TRBJ1-3 17 TRBV11-2 CASSLSSGARSGNTIYF
TRBJ2-2 15 TRBV19 CASSDHQGLSGELFF
TRBJ2-1 16 TRBV4-2 CASSNGLAGFGNEQFF
TRBJ2-3 13 TRBV5-6 CASSWVFTDTQYF
TRBJ1-2 14 TRBV28 CASSPPAGDYGYTF
TRBJ1-2 13 TRBV6-5 CASSTQANYGYTF
TRBJ2-3 18 TRBV14 CAIRSDRGLDIWADTQYF
TRBJ1-1 12 TRBV9 CASSVGVGEAFF
TRBJ2-1 17 TRBV7-9 CASSPRLAGGLYNEQFF
TRBJ2-5 16 TRBV20-1 CSARDRRTSSLKTQYF
TRBJ2-3 15 TRBV5-4 CASSLDSGRTDTQYF
TRBJ2-7 12 TRBV28 CASSLIGYEQYF
TRBJ2-3 16 TRBV15 CATSYPFSRGTDTQYF
TRBJ2-5 14 TRBV5-4 CASSSGTGVETQYF
TRBJ2-7 18 TRBV14 CASSQEALLAPLGYEQYF
TRBJ2-1 14 TRBV5-1 CASSLDRVSNEQFF